Below, 28 T cell receptor beta chains from the same sample are listed, as sequenced in a study of T cell repertoires in cytomegalovirus infection. TCRdb recomputed calls from the reads with MiXCR, one row per CDR3 protein. The sample gives about 900,000 distinct CDR3 sequences, approximately 30% of which show up once; roughly 12% is in the top ten. These receptors are not linked to any known antigen. The input for sequencing was cultured CD8+ T cells from PBMCs, taken from culture after CMV antigen stimulation. The receptors were gathered from a human donor in good health (CMV status not recorded). Some clones in this sample may be carry-over from other donors' samples.

This clonotype came up many times. This sequence joins TRBV7-2 and TRBJ1-4, with 12 bases identical to TRBD1. Germline V lookup: CDR1 SGHTA, CDR2 FQGNSA. J was trimmed by 7 bases and V by 2 bases; bases with no gene match: 5. This CDR3 is 16 amino acids long. CDR3 DNA: TGTGCCAGCAGCTTACCGGGACAGGGGGCGCGTGAAAAACTGTTTTTT. This translates into CASSLPGQGAREKLFF.

Note on this clonotype: The junction departs from the called germline gene at one end, perhaps through a read error. CDR3 amino acids: CVSSLGGGKPLHF. In DNA form, the CDR3 reads TGTGTCAGCAGTTTGGGGGGGGGGAAACCCCTCCACTTT. The chain carries TRBV27 and TRBJ1-6; a possible D gene is TRBD1 (5 bases). This CDR3 region has 13 residues. Germline CDR1 and CDR2: MNHEY and SMNVEV (reference sequence).

This clonotype was seen many times. The CDR3: CASSLKGQGYPIGTQYF. The CDR3 coding sequence is TGTGCCAGCAGCTTAAAGGGACAGGGGTACCCAATCGGAACCCAGTACTTC. The V call is TRBV7-6, the J call TRBJ2-5, with 10 nucleotides matching TRBD1. Germline CDR1 SGHVS, CDR2 FNYEAQ. The CDR3 covers 17 residues. The V gene end was trimmed by 2 bases and the J gene end by 8 bases; junction bases not matched to a gene: 14.

The DNA for the CDR3 is TGTGCCAGCAGTGTACAGGGGGGAGGGACCGGGGAGCTGTTTTTT. The encoded protein is CASSVQGGGTGELFF. The chain has TRBV27 and TRBJ2-2; TRBD1 is a possible D gene (8 bases). CDR1 MNHEY and CDR2 SMNVEV come from the germline V gene (reference sequence). This CDR3 is 15 amino acids long. With 5 bases removed from V and 5 bases from J, the gap between germline ends came to 15 bases.

This chain uses TRBV29-1 with TRBJ2-2; D unresolved. Between the trimmed V and J ends, which lost 7 bases and 7 bases, there was a span of 10 bases. Germline CDR1 SQVTM, CDR2 ANQGSEA. This CDR3 contains 11 residues. In DNA form, the CDR3 reads TGCAGCGCTGGAGATCGCGGGGAGCTGTTTTTT. It yields the protein CSAGDRGELFF.

The chain links TRBV11-1 to TRBJ2-5; 7 nucleotides agree with TRBD1. CDR3 size: 16 residues. The germline gives CDR1 SGHAT, CDR2 FQDESV (reference sequence). V gave up 3 bases and J gave up 1 base; unmatched junction bases: 8. Here the CDR3 DNA reads TGTGCCAGCAGCTTTCGGGACAGCTCAATCCAAGAGACCCAGTACTTC. Its protein is CASSFRDSSIQETQYF.

The rearrangement links TRBV4-1 to TRBJ2-2; 11 bases map to TRBD2. The J segment lost 1 base and the V segment lost 3 bases, leaving 7 bases of the junction unmatched. This CDR3 region has 18 residues. The germline CDR1 and CDR2 sequences are MGHRA and YSYEKL. This chain's CDR3 is CASSHPGSGGENTGELFF. The CDR3 coding sequence is TGCGCCAGCAGCCACCCTGGTAGCGGGGGGGAGAACACCGGGGAGCTGTTTTTT.

In the case of this clonotype: At one end the junction does not follow the germline gene, possibly because of a read error. V is TRBV4-3 and J is TRBJ2-7, with a weak D call TRBD1 (6 bases). The CDR3 spans 17 residues. Germline-derived CDR1 and CDR2 are LGHNA and YSLEER. DNA for the CDR3: TGCGCCAGCAGCCAAGATCCCAGCACAGGGAATCGAAACGAGCGGTACTTC. It translates to CASSQDPSTGNRNERYF.

The chain employs TRBV7-9 and TRBJ1-4; possibly TRBD1 for D (5 bases). Germline CDR1 SEHNR, CDR2 FQNEAQ (reference sequence). The CDR3 has 16 amino acids. Trimming removed 4 bases from V and 0 bases from J, with 12 bases in between. CDR3 DNA: TGTGCCAGCAGCTCTCCCGGGGCAGCAACTAATGAAAAACTGTTTTTT. This encodes CASSSPGAATNEKLFF.

This chain connects TRBV12-3 or TRBV12-4 to TRBJ2-2; 7 bases fit TRBD2. The junction had 10 bases not matched to a gene; V was cut back by 7 bases and J by 8 bases. This CDR3 comprises 14 residues. Written as DNA, the CDR3 is TGTGCCAGCACCGCCGGACTAGGGGCAGGGGAGCTGTTTTTT. Protein sequence: CASTAGLGAGELFF.

V is TRBV3-1 and J is TRBJ1-3; D not certain. Trimming cost V 0 bases and J 4 bases, with 16 bases left between them. In germline, CDR1 is LGHDT, CDR2 YNNKEL (reference sequence). The CDR3 covers 17 residues. The CDR3 loop reads CASSQELGDQVGNTIYF. The CDR3 DNA is TGTGCCAGCAGCCAAGAGCTTGGGGATCAGGTCGGAAACACCATATATTTT.

The CDR3 DNA is TGTGCCAGCAGCTTGGGACTAGCGGGGGGGCCCGGCTACAATGAGCAGTTCTTC. Translating gives CASSLGLAGGPGYNEQFF. This chain connects TRBV7-6 to TRBJ2-1; 16 bases are a match to TRBD2. The CDR3 is made up of 18 amino acids. With 3 bases clipped from V and 3 bases from J, the junction kept 5 bases outside the gene matches. The V gene's germline CDR1 is SGHVS and CDR2 FNYEAQ. Together with reference TRBV7-6 and TRBJ2-1, the CDR3 gives the full variable domain: GAGVSQSPRYKVTKRGQDVALRCDPISGHVSLYWYRQALGQGPEFLTYFNYEAQQDKSGLPNDRFSAERPEGSISTLTIQRTEQRDSAMYRCASSLGLAGGPGYNEQFFGPGTRLTVL.

This clonotype was picked up a small number of times. The V and J genes are TRBV3-1 and TRBJ2-5; D gene uncertain. CDR3 length: 13 residues. V was clipped by 5 bases and J by 5 bases, with 12 bases between them. Germline CDR1 LGHDT, CDR2 YNNKEL (reference sequence). The CDR3 nucleotides are TGTGCCAGCAGCGCGCGGTTCGAGGAGACCCAGTACTTC. It is translated as CASSARFEETQYF.

The CDR3, as DNA: TGTGCCAGCACCCAACCCGGGACTACAAACTACGAGCAGTACTTC. The encoded protein is CASTQPGTTNYEQYF. J is TRBJ2-7 and V is TRBV2; TRBD2 aligns across 7 bases. Looked up from germline, CDR1 is SNHLY and CDR2 is FYNNEI. The CDR3 has 15 amino acids. J lost 3 bases, V lost 7 bases, and 12 bases had no gene match.

This clonotype turned up a few times. The chain links TRBV7-6 to TRBJ2-1, with D perhaps matching TRBD1 (6 bases). The CDR3 covers 15 residues. CDR1 is SGHVS, CDR2 FNYEAQ, per germline. V lost 1 base to trimming and J lost 2 bases, with 9 bases between them. The CDR3 coding sequence is TGTGCCAGCAGCTTAGGGACAGACCCCTACAATGAGCAGTTCTTC. It is translated as CASSLGTDPYNEQFF.

This clonotype was counted between two and nine times. The chain links TRBV11-2 to TRBJ2-5, with D possibly TRBD2 on 8 matching bases. Per the germline V gene, CDR1 is SGHAT and CDR2 is FQNNGV. V gave up 7 bases and J gave up 5 bases, with 14 bases separating them. This CDR3 has 13 amino acids. CDR3 DNA: TGTGCCAGCATCCGGGAGGGGGCTGAGACCCAGTACTTC. This sequence encodes CASIREGAETQYF.

V gene TRBV7-3 combines with J gene TRBJ2-1, with D unresolved. V was cut by 2 bases and J by 7 bases, with 9 bases left in between. The CDR3 has 13 residues. CDR1 and CDR2 from the germline V gene are SGHTA and FQGTGA. The chain's CDR3 is CASSLYPLNEQFF. CDR3 bases: TGTGCCAGCAGCTTATACCCCTTGAATGAGCAGTTCTTC.

Only a few counts were recorded for this clonotype. The chain joins TRBV6-5 to TRBJ2-5; D may correspond to TRBD1 or TRBD2 (5 bases each). V was pared by 2 bases and J by 10 bases, with 11 bases between. Germline CDR1 reads MNHEY; CDR2 reads SVGAGI. There are 12 residues in the CDR3. The CDR3 sequence: CASSYEGRDQYF. The CDR3 nucleotides read TGTGCCAGCAGTTACGAGGGGAGAGACCAGTACTTC.

This clonotype has a single count. The chain links TRBV29-1 to TRBJ1-2; no reliable D call. In germline, CDR1 is SQVTM, CDR2 ANQGSEA. This CDR3 has 15 residues. Trimming took off 5 bases at V and 2 bases at J, with 18 bases between the two ends. The CDR3 coding sequence is TGCAGCGTTCCCTTAAACATACTCAACAACTATGGCTACACCTTC. This sequence encodes CSVPLNILNNYGYTF.

The rearrangement uses TRBV6-6 and TRBJ2-7, with D maybe TRBD1 (6 bases). V was shortened by 1 base and J by 0 bases, with 13 bases between the two germline ends. The CDR3 consists of 16 residues. CDR1 MNHNY and CDR2 SVGAGI come from the germline V gene (reference sequence). The CDR3, as DNA: TGTGCCAGCAGTTACTTGGGGGCACGGAGCTCCTACGAGCAGTACTTC. This sequence encodes CASSYLGARSSYEQYF.

This clonotype was counted between two and nine times. V gene TRBV27 combines with J gene TRBJ1-4, with D perhaps TRBD1 (5 bases). Germline V gene lookup returns CDR1 MNHEY and CDR2 SMNVEV (reference sequence). Trimming removed 4 bases at V and 6 bases at J, with 6 bases between. This CDR3 is 12 amino acids long. The CDR3 loop is CASSWGDEKLFF. DNA of the CDR3: TGTGCCAGCAGTTGGGGGGATGAAAAACTGTTTTTT.

The V and J genes are TRBV6-2 or TRBV6-3 and TRBJ2-7; 12 bases line up with TRBD2. J lost 3 bases, V lost 6 bases, and 6 bases had no gene match. CDR3 length: 15 amino acids. Germline V lookup: CDR1 MNHEY, CDR2 SVGEGT. In nucleotides, the CDR3 is TGTGCCAGCAGCTCGACTAGCGGGGGATTCTACGAGCAGTACGTC. Translated: CASSSTSGGFYEQYV.

This clonotype was picked up many times. J is TRBJ2-5 and V is TRBV7-8, with 10 bases that match TRBD2. Germline V CDR1 and CDR2: SGHVS, FQNEAQ. This CDR3 contains 14 residues. The V and J ends lost 3 bases and 4 bases, in that order; junction bases with no gene match: 2. CDR3: CASSFWTSGETQYF. The CDR3 DNA sequence: TGTGCCAGCAGCTTTTGGACTAGCGGAGAGACCCAGTACTTC. Combining the CDR3 with reference TRBV7-8 and TRBJ2-5 gives the whole variable domain GAGVSQSPRYKVAKRGQDVALRCDPISGHVSLFWYQQALGQGPEFLTYFQNEAQLDKSGLPSDRFFAERPEGSVSTLKIQRTQQEDSAVYLCASSFWTSGETQYFGPGTRLLVL.

Concerning this clonotype: Its ends do not fully match the called genes, so a read error is possible. The J gene is TRBJ2-3, the V gene TRBV7-6; 11 bases align to TRBD2. This CDR3 is built from 13 residues. Per germline, CDR1 SGHVS and CDR2 FNYEAQ. CDR3 nucleotides: TGTGTCAGCGGCCGGACTAGCGGGGATACGCAGTATTTT. Its protein is CVSGRTSGDTQYF.

This chain connects TRBV28 to TRBJ1-4; D is unclear. Germline V gene data show CDR1 as MDHEN and CDR2 as SYDVKM. V lost 5 bases, J lost 1 base, and 8 bases lay in between. The CDR3 contains 14 residues. CDR3 bases: TGTGCCAGCAGTCCCTGGGGAACTAATGAAAAACTGTTTTTT. It translates to CASSPWGTNEKLFF.

This sequence joins TRBV27 and TRBJ2-7; D remains unclear. The CDR3 loop spans 16 amino acids. In germline, CDR1 is MNHEY, CDR2 SMNVEV (reference sequence). Trimming stripped 4 bases from V and 5 bases from J, with 21 bases between. This CDR3 reads CASSSLQGLLFHEQYF. The CDR3 bases are TGTGCCAGCAGTTCCCTTCAAGGGCTGCTTTTCCACGAGCAGTACTTC.

This clonotype was observed many times. The J gene is TRBJ2-7, the V gene TRBV7-4; TRBD1 matches at 10 bases. The germline gives CDR1 SGHVT, CDR2 SQSDAQ. This CDR3 comprises 16 residues. Trimming at V came to 3 bases and at J to 3 bases, leaving 8 bases not matched to a gene. CDR3 sequence: CASSFPGQGSLYEQYF. In DNA form, the CDR3 reads TGTGCCAGCAGCTTCCCGGGACAGGGGTCTCTCTACGAGCAGTACTTC.

This clonotype was found a few times. The chain recombines TRBV25-1 with TRBJ2-5, with a tentative D call TRBD1 (5 bases). Between the trimmed V and J ends, which lost 5 bases and 4 bases, there was a span of 23 bases. CDR1 and CDR2 (germline): MGHDK, SYGVNS. The CDR3 spans 17 residues. The CDR3 protein is CASSSTQKGWRRETQYF. CDR3 nucleotide sequence: TGTGCCAGCAGTTCAACACAGAAGGGGTGGAGAAGAGAGACCCAGTACTTC. The whole variable domain, remainder taken from reference TRBV25-1 and TRBJ2-5, is EADIYQTPRYLVIGTGKKITLECSQTMGHDKMYWYQQDPGMELHLIHYSYGVNSTEKGDLSSESTVSRIRTEHFPLTLESARPSHTSQYLCASSSTQKGWRRETQYFGPGTRLLVL.